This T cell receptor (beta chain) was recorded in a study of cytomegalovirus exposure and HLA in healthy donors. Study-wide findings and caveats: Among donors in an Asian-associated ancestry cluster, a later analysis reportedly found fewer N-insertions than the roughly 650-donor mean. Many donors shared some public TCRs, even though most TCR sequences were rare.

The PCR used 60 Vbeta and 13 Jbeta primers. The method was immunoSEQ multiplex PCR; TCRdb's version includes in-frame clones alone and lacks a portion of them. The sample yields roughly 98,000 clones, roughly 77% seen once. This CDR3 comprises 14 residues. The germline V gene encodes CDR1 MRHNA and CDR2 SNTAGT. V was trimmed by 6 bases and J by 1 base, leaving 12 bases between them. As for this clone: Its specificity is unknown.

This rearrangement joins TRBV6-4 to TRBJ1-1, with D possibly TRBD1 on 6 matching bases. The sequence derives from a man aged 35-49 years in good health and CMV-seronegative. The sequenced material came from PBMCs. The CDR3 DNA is TGTGCCAGCAGAATACAGGGAACGAACACTGAAGCTTTCTTT. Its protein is CASRIQGTNTEAFF.